The sequence of this T cell receptor (beta chain) was determined in a study of untreated major depressive disorder. Regarding the study as a whole: CD4+ T cells from depressed patients used TRBV05-01 (Vbeta 5.1) more often than controls.

The CDR3 loop spans 17 amino acids. Per germline, CDR1 LGHNA and CDR2 YNFKEQ. With 3 bases removed from V and 4 bases from J, the gap between germline ends came to 21 bases. Concerning this clone itself: Its antigen is unidentified.

CD4+ T cell purity was typically about 95%. This table comes from immunoSEQ multiplex PCR, and its TCRdb copy is limited to in-frame clones, with some not included. The sample contains about 19,000 clones, 92% of which appear only once. This receptor was identified in a woman between 40 and 50 years old with major depressive disorder. The rearrangement links TRBV4-2 to TRBJ1-2; D may be TRBD1 (6 bases). The sequenced sample consisted of CD4+ T cells from PBMCs. The CDR3 DNA sequence: TGTGCCAGCAGCCATGTGGTGGCGGTGGGGGCCTCCTATGGCTACACCTTC. Amino acid sequence: CASSHVVAVGASYGYTF.